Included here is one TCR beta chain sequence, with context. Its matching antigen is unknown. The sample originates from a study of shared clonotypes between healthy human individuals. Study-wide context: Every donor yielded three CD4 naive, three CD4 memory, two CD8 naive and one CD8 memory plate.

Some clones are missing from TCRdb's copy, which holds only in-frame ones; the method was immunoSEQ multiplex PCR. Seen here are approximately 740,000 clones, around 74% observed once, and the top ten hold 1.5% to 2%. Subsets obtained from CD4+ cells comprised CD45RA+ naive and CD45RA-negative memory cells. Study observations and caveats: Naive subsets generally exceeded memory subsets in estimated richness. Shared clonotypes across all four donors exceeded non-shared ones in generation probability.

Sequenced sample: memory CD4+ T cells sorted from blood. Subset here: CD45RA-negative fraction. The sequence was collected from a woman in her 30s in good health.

The CDR3 nucleotides are TGCGCCAGCAGCACCGGGACAGGGGAAGACAATGAGCAGTTCTTC. It codes for CASSTGTGEDNEQFF. The chain is built from TRBV5-1 and TRBJ2-1, with TRBD1 identical over 10 bases. Looked up from germline, CDR1 is SGHRS and CDR2 is YFSETQ. Trimming removed 4 bases from V and 5 bases from J; junction bases left unmatched: 6. The CDR3 is 15 amino acids.